This T cell receptor beta chain was identified in a study of T cell repertoires in cytomegalovirus infection (dated by TCRdb to about 2019). Context from the whole study: The HLA type of each donor mattered for the analysis, because public TCR beta signatures pointed to carriage of CMV infection along with the matching HLA type. Broad study findings and their caveats: The ex vivo response was dominated by HLA-C-restricted CMV-specific TCR beta clonotypes, and the single most frequent clonotype in two of eight donors was supplied by these HLA-C-restricted clonotypes. Carriers of CMV infection plus the relevant HLA type were discriminated by the cumulative frequency of public TCR beta family members in the study cohort and in an independent roughly 400-donor cohort.

The CDR1 and CDR2 encoded by the germline V gene are SGHVT and SQSDAQ. V loses 8 bases of germline sequence and J loses 7 bases, and the interval between the two ends is 15 bases. The CDR3 starts with the cysteine, ends with the phenylalanine, and has 13 residues. The CDR3 DNA has 39 bases and is translated from base 1. For sequencing, an Illumina HiSeq 1500 was employed. TCRdb redid the processing of the public reads, applying fastp at Q25 and MiXCR, and retained in-frame beta chains. Each entry is one CDR3 protein sequence, shown with its most common DNA and genes. The sample table shows more than 200,000 distinct CDR3 sequences, and 9.1% are seen once. Of the sample, roughly 16% is held by the ten largest clones. The table lists this clonotype with many counts. Its antigen is not yet known. No much larger clone exists at a distance of one base, and base qualities are not known.

The V and J genes are TRBV7-4 and TRBJ1-5, and TRBD1 may be the D gene, going by 6 matching bases. The sequenced sample consisted of PBMCs. The sequence derives from a human donor in good health (CMV status not recorded). Some clones in this sample may be carry-over from other donors' samples. Here is the DNA: TGTGCCAGCGCCGGCAGGGGTGAACAGCCCCAGCATTTT. This sequence encodes CASAGRGEQPQHF.